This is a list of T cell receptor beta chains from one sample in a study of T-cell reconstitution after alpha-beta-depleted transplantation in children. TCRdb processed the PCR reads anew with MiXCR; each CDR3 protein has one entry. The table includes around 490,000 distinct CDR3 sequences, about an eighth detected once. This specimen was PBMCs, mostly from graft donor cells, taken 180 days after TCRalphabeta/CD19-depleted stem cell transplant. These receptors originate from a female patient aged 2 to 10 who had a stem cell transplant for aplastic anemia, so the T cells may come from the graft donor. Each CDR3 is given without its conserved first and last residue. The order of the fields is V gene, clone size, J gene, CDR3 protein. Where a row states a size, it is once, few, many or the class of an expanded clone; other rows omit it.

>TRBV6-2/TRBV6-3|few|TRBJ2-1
ATVSRGGKDEQF
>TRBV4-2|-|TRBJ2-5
ASSQEPGEETQY
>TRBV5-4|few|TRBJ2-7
ASSSNSVVGQY
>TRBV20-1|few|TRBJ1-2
SAAVGVANYGYT
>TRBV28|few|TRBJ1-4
ASSLRQGAREKLF
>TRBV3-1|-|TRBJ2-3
ASSHRPRAPSDTQY
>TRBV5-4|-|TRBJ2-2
ASSLASGHNTGELF
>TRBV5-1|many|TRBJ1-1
ASSPQGAGFGEAF
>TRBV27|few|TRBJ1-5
ASTYRRH
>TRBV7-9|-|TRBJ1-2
ASSYPTGEGYT